This entry describes one T cell receptor (beta chain). Sequenced by immunoSEQ multiplex PCR; TCRdb stores in-frame clones only, minus some. The table has some 98,000 clones, around 95% seen once. The sample originates from a study of technical replicates of blood from several donors. With 6 bases clipped from V and 7 bases from J, the junction kept 1 base outside the gene matches. This CDR3 is built from 12 residues. Germline V gene sequence: CDR1 SQVTM, CDR2 ANQGSEA. Sequencing was done on a sample of T cells isolated from PBMCs. This clonotype was obtained from a human donor in good health. J is TRBJ2-2 and V is TRBV29-1, with 11 bases lining up with TRBD2. Here the CDR3 reads CSVTSGDGELFF. The CDR3 DNA is TGCAGCGTGACTAGCGGGGACGGGGAGCTGTTTTTT.